This T cell receptor (beta chain) was captured in a study of blood T cell repertoires in COVID-19. In the original analysis: Amplification with reference gene primers provided the estimates of nucleated cell counts. Data came from immunoSEQ multiplex PCR; TCRdb stores just in-frame clones and leaves some out. The DNA gave D and trimming, while V, J and clone size come from that table. The sample holds 250,000 to 350,000 clones, more than 80% seen once. This clonotype was obtained from a woman between 25 and 40 years old who had recovered from COVID-19. The sequencing sample was made of PBMCs or T cells enriched from blood (not recorded which).

The CDR3 DNA reads TGCGCCAGCAGCCAAGATTCCGGGACTAGCGGTCTGTTGGATGAGCAGTTCTTC. It yields the protein CASSQDSGTSGLLDEQFF. The genes are TRBV4-3 and TRBJ2-1; the match to TRBD2 covers 11 bases. The CDR3 runs to 18 residues. The junction had 12 bases not matched to a gene; V was cut back by 0 bases and J by 8 bases. The germline gives CDR1 LGHNA, CDR2 YSLEER.